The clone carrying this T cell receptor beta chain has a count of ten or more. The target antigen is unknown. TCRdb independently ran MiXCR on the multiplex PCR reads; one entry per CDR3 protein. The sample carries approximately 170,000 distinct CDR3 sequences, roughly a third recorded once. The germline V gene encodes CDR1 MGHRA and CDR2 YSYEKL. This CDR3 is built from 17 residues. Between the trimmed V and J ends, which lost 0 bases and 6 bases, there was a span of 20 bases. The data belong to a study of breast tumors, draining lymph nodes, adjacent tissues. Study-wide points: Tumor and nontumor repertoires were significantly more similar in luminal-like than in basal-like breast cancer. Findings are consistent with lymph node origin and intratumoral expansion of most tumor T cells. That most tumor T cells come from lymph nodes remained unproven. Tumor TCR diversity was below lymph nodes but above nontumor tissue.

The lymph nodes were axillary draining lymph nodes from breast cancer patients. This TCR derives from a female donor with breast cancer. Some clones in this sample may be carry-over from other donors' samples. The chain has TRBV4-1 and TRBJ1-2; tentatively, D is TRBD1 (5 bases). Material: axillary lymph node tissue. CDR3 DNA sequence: TGCGCCAGCAGCCAAGATGGGGGGAGGGTTGCCTGGAATGGCTACACCTTC. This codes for CASSQDGGRVAWNGYTF.